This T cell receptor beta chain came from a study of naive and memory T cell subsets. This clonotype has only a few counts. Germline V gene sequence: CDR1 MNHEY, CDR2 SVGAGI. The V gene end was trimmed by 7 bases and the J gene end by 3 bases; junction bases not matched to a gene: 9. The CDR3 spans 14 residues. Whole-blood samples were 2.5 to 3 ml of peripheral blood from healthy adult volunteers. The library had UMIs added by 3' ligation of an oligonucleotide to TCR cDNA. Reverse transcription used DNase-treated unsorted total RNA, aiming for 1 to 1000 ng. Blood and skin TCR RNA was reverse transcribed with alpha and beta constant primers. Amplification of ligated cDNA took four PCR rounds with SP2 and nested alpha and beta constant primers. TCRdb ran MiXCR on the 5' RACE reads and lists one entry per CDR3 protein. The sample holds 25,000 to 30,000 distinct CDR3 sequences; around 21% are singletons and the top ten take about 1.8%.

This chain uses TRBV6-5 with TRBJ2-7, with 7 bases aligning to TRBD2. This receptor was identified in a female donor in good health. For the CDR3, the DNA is TGTGCCAGCACCCCGGCGGGGGAGGGCTACGAGCAGTACTTC. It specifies CASTPAGEGYEQYF.